This TCR beta chain originates from a study of shared T cell receptors in the human thymus. Using immunoSEQ multiplex PCR, the repertoire was profiled, and TCRdb retains in-frame clones only, with some absent. Of about 730,000 clones listed, around 85% were seen once; the top ten hold roughly 0.01%. The CDR3 is 16 amino acids. Germline CDR1 KGHSH, CDR2 LQKENI. Unmatched junction bases numbered 11, after V lost 6 bases and J lost 1 base. These records were also assigned to another study, of human thymus T cells. As that report states: Having corrective surgery for congenital heart defects, healthy Finnish infants were the ones who donated. Corrective heart surgery yielded the resections from which the thymus tissue came. Thymic and blood repertoires showed apparently biased V and J gene usage. In unrelated individuals, thymic repertoires overlapped highly, according to related research.

The clonotype comes from a girl in the first two years of life with a congenital heart defect. This chain connects TRBV18 to TRBJ2-7; 8 positions agree with TRBD1. The sample taken for sequencing was thymocytes. DNA for the CDR3: TGTGCCAGCTCGGCCGGAAAACAGGGGGAGTCCTACGAGCAGTACTTC. Translating it yields CASSAGKQGESYEQYF.